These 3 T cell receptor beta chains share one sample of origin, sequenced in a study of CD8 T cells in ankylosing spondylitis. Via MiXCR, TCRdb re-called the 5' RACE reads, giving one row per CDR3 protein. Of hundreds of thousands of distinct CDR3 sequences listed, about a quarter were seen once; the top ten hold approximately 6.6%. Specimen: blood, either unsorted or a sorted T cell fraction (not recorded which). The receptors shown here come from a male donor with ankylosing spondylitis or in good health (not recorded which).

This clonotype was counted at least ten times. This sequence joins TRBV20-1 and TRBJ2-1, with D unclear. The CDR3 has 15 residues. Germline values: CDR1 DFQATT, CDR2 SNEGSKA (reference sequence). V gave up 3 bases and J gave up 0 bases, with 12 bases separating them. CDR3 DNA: TGCAGTGCTAGTCTCAGCCTCATCTCCTACAATGAGCAGTTCTTC. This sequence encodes CSASLSLISYNEQFF.

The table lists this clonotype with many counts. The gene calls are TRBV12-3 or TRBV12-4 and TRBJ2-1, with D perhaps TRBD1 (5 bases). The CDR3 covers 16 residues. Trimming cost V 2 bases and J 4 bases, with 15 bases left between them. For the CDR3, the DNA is TGTGCCAGCAGTTTAATATTGGGTGGGGCGTACAATGAGCAGTTCTTC. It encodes CASSLILGGAYNEQFF.

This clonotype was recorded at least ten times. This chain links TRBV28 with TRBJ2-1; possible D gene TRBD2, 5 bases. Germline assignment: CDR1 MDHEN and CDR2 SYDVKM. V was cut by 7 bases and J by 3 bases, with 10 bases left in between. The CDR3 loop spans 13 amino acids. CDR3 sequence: CASNPGGYNEQFF. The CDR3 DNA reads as TGTGCCAGCAATCCTGGAGGCTACAATGAGCAGTTCTTC.